Sequencing of this TCR beta chain was carried out in a study of blood T cell repertoires in COVID-19. For the study at large: T cells, B-cell-depleted T cells, or PBMCs supplied cDNA or gDNA.

This CDR3 has 13 amino acids. Trimming stripped 6 bases from V and 2 bases from J, with 10 bases between. Germline V CDR1 and CDR2: MNHEY, SVGAGI. Sequenced by immunoSEQ multiplex PCR; TCRdb stores in-frame clones only, minus some. The sample holds 25,000 to 30,000 clones; approximately 94% are singletons and the top ten take more than 3.5%. What was sequenced was peripheral blood. The V and J genes are TRBV6-5 and TRBJ1-1; D not resolved. The TCR originated in a human donor with active COVID-19. The donor label of this sample is uncertain. CDR3 in DNA: TGTGCCAGCAGAGAGGGCGCCAACACTGAAGCTTTCTTT. Encoded protein: CASREGANTEAFF.